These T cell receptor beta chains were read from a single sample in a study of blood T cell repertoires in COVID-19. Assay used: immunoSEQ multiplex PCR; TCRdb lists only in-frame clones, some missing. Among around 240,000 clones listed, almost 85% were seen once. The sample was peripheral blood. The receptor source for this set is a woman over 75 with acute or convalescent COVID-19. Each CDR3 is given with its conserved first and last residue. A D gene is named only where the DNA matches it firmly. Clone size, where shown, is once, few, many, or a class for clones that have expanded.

CDR3aa: CASSPPDRGQVGELFF; CDR3nt: TGTGCCAGCAGTCCCCCGGACAGGGGGCAAGTCGGGGAGCTGTTTTTT; j_gene: TRBJ2-2; abundance: NA; v_gene: TRBV28; len: 16; d_gene: TRBD1
CDR3aa: CASSPSLAGQETQYF; CDR3nt: TGTGCCAGCTCACCGTCCCTAGCGGGGCAAGAGACCCAGTACTTC; j_gene: TRBJ2-5; abundance: NA; v_gene: TRBV18; len: 15; d_gene: TRBD2
CDR3aa: CASSFMPSGGSYEQYF; CDR3nt: TGTGCCAGCAGCTTTATGCCTAGCGGGGGTAGCTACGAGCAGTACTTC; j_gene: TRBJ2-7; abundance: NA; v_gene: TRBV7-2; len: 16; d_gene: TRBD2
CDR3aa: CASSSTGTSGRNEQFF; CDR3nt: TGTGCCAGCTCATCCACCGGGACTAGCGGGAGAAATGAGCAGTTCTTC; j_gene: TRBJ2-1; abundance: few; v_gene: TRBV18; len: 16; d_gene: TRBD2
CDR3aa: CASSPKSGDEKLFF; CDR3nt: TGTGCCAGCTCACCGAAGTCAGGGGACGAAAAACTGTTTTTT; j_gene: TRBJ1-4; abundance: NA; v_gene: TRBV18; len: 14; d_gene: NA
CDR3aa: CASSLRTVYSNQPQHF; CDR3nt: TGTGCCAGCAGCTTAAGGACAGTATATAGCAATCAGCCCCAGCATTTT; j_gene: TRBJ1-5; abundance: once; v_gene: TRBV5-6; len: 16; d_gene: NA
CDR3aa: CASSSRSGGEADTQYF; CDR3nt: TGTGCCAGCAGTTCCCGTAGCGGGGGCGAGGCAGATACGCAGTATTTT; j_gene: TRBJ2-3; abundance: NA; v_gene: TRBV28; len: 16; d_gene: TRBD2
CDR3aa: CSASFSGTGANVLTF; CDR3nt: TGCAGTGCTAGTTTTTCGGGGACTGGGGCCAACGTCCTGACTTTC; j_gene: TRBJ2-6; abundance: NA; v_gene: TRBV20-1; len: 15; d_gene: NA
CDR3aa: CAISGRGAGANTGELFF; CDR3nt: TGTGCCATCAGTGGTCGGGGAGCGGGAGCGAACACCGGGGAGCTGTTTTTT; j_gene: TRBJ2-2; abundance: NA; v_gene: TRBV10-3; len: 17; d_gene: TRBD2
CDR3aa: CASSPMTGSQDTQYF; CDR3nt: TGTGCCAGCAGTCCGATGACAGGGTCGCAAGATACGCAGTATTTT; j_gene: TRBJ2-3; abundance: NA; v_gene: TRBV27; len: 15; d_gene: TRBD1
CDR3aa: CASSLGDSSTDTQYF; CDR3nt: TGTGCCAGCAGCTTAGGGGACTCCAGCACAGATACGCAGTATTTT; j_gene: TRBJ2-3; abundance: NA; v_gene: TRBV13; len: 15; d_gene: NA
CDR3aa: CASRDQGRTFNQPQHF; CDR3nt: TGTGCCAGTAGGGATCAGGGGAGAACATTCAATCAGCCCCAGCATTTT; j_gene: TRBJ1-5; abundance: NA; v_gene: TRBV19; len: 16; d_gene: NA
CDR3aa: CASSQGGLASYEQYF; CDR3nt: TGCGCCAGCAGCCAAGGCGGGCTCGCGTCCTACGAGCAGTACTTC; j_gene: TRBJ2-7; abundance: NA; v_gene: TRBV4-1; len: 15; d_gene: NA
CDR3aa: CASSSGGETQYF; CDR3nt: TGTGCCAGCAGTTCAGGGGGGGAGACCCAGTACTTC; j_gene: TRBJ2-5; abundance: few; v_gene: TRBV12-3/TRBV12-4; len: 12; d_gene: NA
CDR3aa: CASSSGSGSSTDTQYF; CDR3nt: TGCGCCAGCAGCTCCGGTAGCGGGAGTTCGACAGATACGCAGTATTTT; j_gene: TRBJ2-3; abundance: few; v_gene: TRBV5-1; len: 16; d_gene: TRBD2
CDR3aa: CASSLVPSGTHEQYF; CDR3nt: TGCGCCAGCAGCTTGGTGCCTAGCGGGACCCACGAGCAGTACTTC; j_gene: TRBJ2-7; abundance: once; v_gene: TRBV5-1; len: 15; d_gene: TRBD2
CDR3aa: CASSRDAYGSEQFF; CDR3nt: TGCGCCAGCAGCCGCGACGCATACGGTAGCGAGCAGTTCTTC; j_gene: TRBJ2-1; abundance: NA; v_gene: TRBV5-1; len: 14; d_gene: NA
CDR3aa: CASSVGSGEYNEQFF; CDR3nt: TGTGCCAGCAGCGTGGGTAGCGGGGAATACAATGAGCAGTTCTTC; j_gene: TRBJ2-1; abundance: NA; v_gene: TRBV9; len: 15; d_gene: TRBD2
CDR3aa: CASRVGESGKNIQYF; CDR3nt: TGTGCCAGCAGAGTCGGGGAGTCTGGCAAAAACATTCAGTACTTC; j_gene: TRBJ2-4; abundance: NA; v_gene: TRBV27; len: 15; d_gene: NA
CDR3aa: CASSSPATDEQFF; CDR3nt: TGTGCCAGCAGTTCCCCCGCTACGGATGAGCAGTTCTTC; j_gene: TRBJ2-1; abundance: NA; v_gene: TRBV28; len: 13; d_gene: NA